What follows are 19 T cell receptor beta chains derived from one specimen sequenced in a study of shared clonotypes between healthy human individuals. Sequencing was performed with immunoSEQ multiplex PCR; in TCRdb, only in-frame clones are kept and a portion is missing. The sample yields around 640,000 clones, about 96% seen once. It was CD45RO-negative cells, positively selected for CCR7, that made up naive CD8 cells, with terminally differentiated effector memory CD45RA+ cells excluded. What was sequenced was naive CD8+ T cells sorted from blood. Receptors originate from a woman in her thirties in good health.

The V call is TRBV27, the J call TRBJ2-1; D gene uncertain. The germline V and J ends were trimmed by 4 bases and 2 bases, with 9 bases remaining between them. The germline gives CDR1 MNHEY, CDR2 SMNVEV (reference sequence). This CDR3 is built from 14 residues. The CDR3 region has the DNA TGTGCCAGCAGTTCCTCGACACCCTACAATGAGCAGTTCTTC. Residues: CASSSSTPYNEQFF.

The chain combines TRBV29-1 with TRBJ2-7; 9 positions match TRBD2. CDR3 length: 15 amino acids. Germline V CDR1 and CDR2: SQVTM, ANQGSEA. After removal of 7 bases from V and 3 bases from J, the junction contained 13 bases not matched to a gene. The CDR3 nucleotides read TGCAGCGCCCTTTCTAGCGGGAAAAATTACTACGAGCAGTACTTC. It codes for CSALSSGKNYYEQYF.

This clone appeared a single time. This sequence joins TRBV4-1 and TRBJ2-7, with TRBD2 identical over 8 bases. The length of the CDR3 is 16 residues. Losses at the gene ends were 1 base for V and 4 bases for J; bases not matched to a gene: 9. The germline gives CDR1 MGHRA, CDR2 YSYEKL. The chain's CDR3 is CASSQGYGTRAYEQYF. In DNA form, the CDR3 reads TGCGCCAGCAGCCAAGGATATGGGACTAGGGCTTACGAGCAGTACTTC.

The chain links TRBV6-5 to TRBJ2-5; weak D call: TRBD2 (5 bases). Germline lookup yields CDR1 MNHEY and CDR2 SVGAGI. V gave up 7 bases and J gave up 3 bases, with 18 bases separating them. The CDR3 consists of 15 residues. CDR3 sequence (DNA): TGTGCCAGCAAGCCAACCTCAGGACTGGAAGAGACCCAGTACTTC. Its translation is CASKPTSGLEETQYF.

As regards this clone: Different DNA sequences within this sample yield the same CDR3. The CDR3 coding sequence is TGTGCCAGCAGTTACTCGAGGGGCGAGCAGTACTTC. Translating gives CASSYSRGEQYF. The chain recombines TRBV6-5 with TRBJ2-7; D is possibly TRBD1 or TRBD2 (5 bases each). The CDR3 has 12 amino acids. Germline values: CDR1 MNHEY, CDR2 SVGAGI. Trimming shortened V by 0 bases and J by 6 bases, and 6 bases separated the two germline ends.

This chain links TRBV1 with TRBJ2-2; TRBD2 was called by the table and not checked on the DNA. TRBV1 is labeled a pseudogene. The CDR3 has 15 amino acids. The CDR3 protein is CTSSNRTSTAGELFF. The CDR3 region has the DNA TGCACCAGCAGCAATCGGACTAGCACCGCCGGGGAGCTGTTTTTT.

This chain links TRBV5-1 with TRBJ2-3; TRBD2 matches at 13 bases. From germline, CDR1 is SGHRS and CDR2 YFSETQ. The CDR3 is 19 amino acids. V lost 0 bases and J lost 2; bases outside the gene matches: 9. The CDR3 reads CASSLVGLAGLEITDTQYF. In DNA, the CDR3 is TGCGCCAGCAGCTTGGTGGGACTAGCGGGATTGGAAATCACAGATACGCAGTATTTT.

This chain joins TRBV30 and TRBJ2-7; D unclear. Germline V gene lookup returns CDR1 GTSNPN and CDR2 SVGIG (reference sequence). This CDR3 is built from 15 residues. V lost 4 bases and J lost 4, with 20 bases in between. The CDR3 DNA reads TGTGCCTGGAACCCCCGTAACCAAGTCAAGTACGAGCAGTACTTC. It is translated as CAWNPRNQVKYEQYF.

The CDR3: CASSQEILGTGETQYF. The CDR3 coding sequence is TGCGCCAGCAGCCAAGAAATCCTTGGGACAGGAGAGACCCAGTACTTC. The rearrangement uses TRBV4-1 and TRBJ2-5, with 8 bases aligning to TRBD1. Per germline, CDR1 MGHRA and CDR2 YSYEKL. Trimming cost V 0 bases and J 4 bases; bases outside gene matches: 7. This CDR3 is 16 amino acids long.

The chain is built from TRBV7-8 and TRBJ1-1; D gene uncertain. The CDR3 consists of 18 residues. Looked up from germline, CDR1 is SGHVS and CDR2 is FQNEAQ. V gave up 3 bases and J gave up 0 bases, with 20 bases separating them. This CDR3 reads CASSFSMFSGQLNTEAFF. CDR3 DNA: TGTGCCAGCAGCTTTTCTATGTTTTCCGGGCAGCTGAACACTGAAGCTTTCTTT.

In the case of this clone: Other DNA sequences within the sample encode an identical CDR3. The V call is TRBV11-2, the J call TRBJ1-1; a weak D match, TRBD1 (5 bases). Trimming shortened V by 5 bases and J by 0 bases, and 7 bases separated the two germline ends. Germline lookup yields CDR1 SGHAT and CDR2 FQNNGV. CDR3 length: 13 amino acids. CDR3 loop: CASSRTLNTEAFF. Written as DNA, the CDR3 is TGTGCCAGCAGCCGGACACTGAACACTGAAGCTTTCTTT.

Here the CDR3 reads CASDRDGYTF. CDR3 coding DNA: TGTGCCAGCGATAGGGACGGCTACACCTTC. The gene calls are TRBV13 and TRBJ1-2; D is possibly TRBD1 (5 bases). This CDR3 is built from 10 residues. V lost 8 bases and J 8 bases, leaving 9 bases between the germline ends. Germline loops: CDR1 PRHDT, CDR2 FYEKMQ (reference sequence).

This clone was recorded only once. This rearrangement joins TRBV7-2 to TRBJ1-5; maybe TRBD1 (5 bases). This CDR3 is 16 amino acids long. Trimming shortened V by 2 bases and J by 2 bases, and 13 bases separated the two germline ends. Germline loops: CDR1 SGHTA, CDR2 FQGNSA. For the CDR3, the DNA is TGTGCCAGCAGCTTAACCGAAAGGGGTGGCAATCAGCCCCAGCATTTT. This translates into CASSLTERGGNQPQHF. Variable domain in full (rest from reference TRBV7-2 and TRBJ1-5): GAGVSQSPSNKVTEKGKDVELRCDPISGHTALYWYRQSLGQGLEFLIYFQGNSAPDKSGLPSDRFSAERTGGSVSTLTIQRTQQEDSAVYLCASSLTERGGNQPQHFGDGTRLSIL.

This rearrangement joins TRBV9 to TRBJ2-5, with 8 bases matching TRBD2. V trimming: 3 bases; J trimming: 1 base; junction bases outside the gene matches: 8. CDR1 and CDR2 from the germline V gene are SGDLS and YYNGEE. There are 16 residues in the CDR3. As DNA, the CDR3 is TGTGCCAGCAGCGAGTACCTGCGGGAGGCCCAAGAGACCCAGTACTTC. Protein sequence: CASSEYLREAQETQYF.

The V and J genes are TRBV4-2 and TRBJ2-5; 13 bases agree with TRBD2. Looked up from germline, CDR1 is LGHNA and CDR2 is YNFKEQ. The CDR3 is 17 residues long. Losses at the gene ends were 1 base for V and 5 bases for J; bases not matched to a gene: 7. DNA of the CDR3: TGTGCCAGCAGCCAAGGGACTAGCGGGAGAGATTGGGAGACCCAGTACTTC. Residues: CASSQGTSGRDWETQYF.

V is TRBV5-4 and J is TRBJ2-3, with unresolved D. Trimming pared 4 bases from V and 4 bases from J, leaving 16 bases between. The CDR3 length is 15 residues. The germline V gene has CDR1 SGHNT and CDR2 YYREEE (reference sequence). CDR3 residues: CASSRPDLGPDTQYF. CDR3 coding DNA: TGTGCCAGCAGCCGTCCGGACCTGGGCCCAGATACGCAGTATTTT.

The chain couples TRBV11-2 to TRBJ1-1, with D hard to call. The length of the CDR3 is 16 residues. Germline values: CDR1 SGHAT, CDR2 FQNNGV. V was cut by 1 base and J by 1 base, with 13 bases left in between. This CDR3 reads CASSLVFSRQNTEAFF. The CDR3 coding sequence is TGTGCCAGCAGCTTAGTGTTCTCCCGTCAGAACACTGAAGCTTTCTTT.

The chain links TRBV27 to TRBJ1-1; tentatively, D is TRBD1 (6 bases). Trimming took off 1 base at V and 0 bases at J, with 9 bases between the two ends. The CDR3 runs to 15 residues. Germline CDR1 and CDR2: MNHEY and SMNVEV (reference sequence). The CDR3: CASSLLGHLNTEAFF. In nucleotides, the CDR3 is TGTGCCAGCAGTTTATTGGGACATCTGAACACTGAAGCTTTCTTT.

This chain links TRBV27 with TRBJ1-1; D gene unclear. Germline V CDR1 and CDR2: MNHEY, SMNVEV (reference sequence). V was clipped by 5 bases and J by 1 base, with 5 bases between them. The CDR3 spans 12 residues. Here the CDR3 reads CASSEGNTEAFF. The DNA of the CDR3 is TGTGCCAGCAGTGAGGGGAACACTGAAGCTTTCTTT.